These 27 T cell receptor beta chains share one sample of origin, sequenced in a study of cytomegalovirus exposure and HLA in healthy donors. The PCR made use of 60 Vbeta and 13 Jbeta primers. Only in-frame clones appear in the TCRdb table, and some are missing; sequencing was by immunoSEQ multiplex PCR. The table lists some 190,000 clones, more than 75% of them singletons. Source material: PBMCs. These receptors came from a young woman in good health and CMV-seronegative.

CDR3 region: CATRENTEAFF. The CDR3 coding sequence is TGTGCTACGAGGGAGAACACTGAAGCTTTCTTT. This rearrangement joins TRBV28 to TRBJ1-1, with D unresolved. Germline V gene data show CDR1 as MDHEN and CDR2 as SYDVKM. The CDR3 runs 11 residues.

V usage is TRBV7-2 and J usage is TRBJ2-7, with 8 nucleotides matching TRBD2. Germline-derived CDR1 and CDR2 are SGHTA and FQGNSA. This CDR3 is 14 amino acids long. J lost 1 base, V lost 5 bases, and 4 bases had no gene match. The CDR3 DNA reads as TGTGCCAGCAGCCCGCGGGAGGCTTCCTACGAGCAGTACTTC. Translation: CASSPREASYEQYF.

The chain joins TRBV5-4 to TRBJ2-6, with 7 positions matching TRBD2. The length of the CDR3 is 16 residues. Germline CDR1 and CDR2: SGHNT and YYREEE (reference sequence). J was trimmed by 0 bases and V by 3 bases; bases with no gene match: 3. The CDR3 bases are TGTGCCAGCAGCTGGGAGGGACTCTCTGGGGCCAACGTCCTGACTTTC. This encodes CASSWEGLSGANVLTF.

The chain combines TRBV4-1 with TRBJ1-5; tentative D call: TRBD1 (5 bases). CDR3 length: 17 residues. Germline values: CDR1 MGHRA, CDR2 YSYEKL. V was cut by 2 bases and J by 0 bases, with 14 bases left in between. This CDR3 is CASSQLILQDSNQPQHF. CDR3 nucleotides: TGCGCCAGCAGCCAATTGATCCTACAGGATAGCAATCAGCCCCAGCATTTT.

The chain carries TRBV28 and TRBJ1-5; a weak D match, TRBD1 (6 bases). Trimming left V 7 bases short and J 4 bases short, with 20 bases between. From germline, CDR1 is MDHEN and CDR2 SYDVKM. The CDR3 is 16 residues long. DNA for the CDR3: TGTGCCAGCATCCCCCCCGGGGGGCTAGGGAATCAGCCCCAGCATTTT. Translating gives CASIPPGGLGNQPQHF.

V gene TRBV28 combines with J gene TRBJ2-7, with D perhaps matching TRBD2 (7 bases). This CDR3 has 16 residues. The germline V gene encodes CDR1 MDHEN and CDR2 SYDVKM. V lost 2 bases and J 6 bases, leaving 20 bases between the germline ends. The CDR3 nucleotides read TGTGCCAGCAGTTTAGCATCTGGGGGGGCCCTTAGCGAGCAGTACTTC. Encoded protein: CASSLASGGALSEQYF.

V gene TRBV2 combines with J gene TRBJ2-4, with 9 bases aligning to TRBD2. Per germline, CDR1 SNHLY and CDR2 FYNNEI. V trimming: 6 bases; J trimming: 3 bases; junction bases outside the gene matches: 6. The CDR3 runs to 15 residues. The CDR3 is CASRRGSGGKNIQYF. CDR3 nucleotide sequence: TGTGCCAGCAGGAGGGGTAGCGGGGGCAAAAACATTCAGTACTTC. The whole variable domain, remainder taken from reference TRBV2 and TRBJ2-4, is EPEVTQTPSHQVTQMGQEVILRCVPISNHLYFYWYRQILGQKVEFLVSFYNNEISEKSEIFDDQFSVERPDGSNFTLKIRSTKLEDSAMYFCASRRGSGGKNIQYFGAGTRLSVL.

In its sample, this clone was seen once. The chain is built from TRBV30 and TRBJ2-7; 7 bases align to TRBD2. Germline V CDR1 and CDR2: GTSNPN, SVGIG (reference sequence). Trimming took 8 bases from V and 2 from J; bases not matched to a gene: 9. This CDR3 has 13 amino acids. The CDR3 sequence: CATSTSTTYEQYF. The CDR3 bases are TGTGCCACCTCGACTAGCACCACCTACGAGCAGTACTTC. Full variable domain (remainder filled in from reference TRBV30 and TRBJ2-7): SQTIHQWPATLVQPVGSPLSLECTVEGTSNPNLYWYRQAAGRGLQLLFYSVGIGQISSEVPQNLSASRPQDRQFILSSKKLLLSDSGFYLCATSTSTTYEQYFGPGTRLTVT.

The chain couples TRBV7-8 to TRBJ2-7, with D possibly TRBD1 on 6 matching bases. Germline V gene lookup returns CDR1 SGHVS and CDR2 FQNEAQ. This CDR3 is built from 15 residues. Trimming removed 5 bases at V and 4 bases at J, with 18 bases between. The CDR3 nucleotides read TGTGCCAGCAGCCCAGGTTTTGGGGGCGTATACGAGCAGTACTTC. It yields the protein CASSPGFGGVYEQYF.

The J gene is TRBJ1-2, the V gene TRBV6-1, with D tentatively TRBD1 (6 bases). With 6 bases removed from V and 2 bases from J, the gap between germline ends came to 13 bases. This CDR3 has 14 amino acids. Looked up from germline, CDR1 is MNHNS and CDR2 is SASEGT. CDR3 in amino acids: CASSRDTTNYGYTF. CDR3 bases: TGTGCCAGCAGCCGGGACACCACGAACTATGGCTACACCTTC.

This clone is a singleton in its sample. The chain carries TRBV5-1 and TRBJ2-1, with 7 bases fitting TRBD1. Germline lookup yields CDR1 SGHRS and CDR2 YFSETQ. The J segment lost 4 bases and the V segment lost 0 bases, leaving 4 bases of the junction unmatched. The CDR3 has 15 residues. CDR3 nucleotide sequence: TGCGCCAGCAGCTTGGAGGGGGCGCGGTACAATGAGCAGTTCTTC. Residues: CASSLEGARYNEQFF.

J is TRBJ2-3 and V is TRBV19; 8 bases match TRBD1. V dropped 11 bases and J dropped 7; count of bases not matched to a gene: 17. This CDR3 contains 15 residues. Looked up from germline, CDR1 is LNHDA and CDR2 is SQIVND (reference sequence). The CDR3 bases are TGTGCCTGTACAGGGGGACCCTCCCCACAGAATACGCAGTATTTT. Translated: CACTGGPSPQNTQYF.

The V call is TRBV6-6, the J call TRBJ1-1; TRBD1 aligns across 7 bases. Germline assignment: CDR1 MNHNY and CDR2 SVGAGI (reference sequence). The CDR3 is made up of 14 amino acids. Unmatched junction bases numbered 10, after V lost 6 bases and J lost 6 bases. CDR3 in amino acids: CASRPQGRSAEAFF. The CDR3 coding sequence is TGTGCCAGCAGGCCACAGGGGCGGAGTGCTGAAGCTTTCTTT.

This clone has a single count. Sequence at one end of the junction differs from germline and may be a read error. The gene calls are TRBV29-1 and TRBJ1-2; D is ambiguous. The length of the CDR3 is 12 residues. The germline V gene has CDR1 SQVTM and CDR2 ANQGSEA. In nucleotides, the CDR3 is TGCAGCGTTGAAGATTTAAGAGTAGTATCCCCATTC. Translating it yields CSVEDLRVVSPF.

This rearrangement joins TRBV19 to TRBJ2-7, with TRBD1 matching over 9 bases. The CDR3 is 17 amino acids. The V gene end was trimmed by 1 base and the J gene end by 1 base; junction bases not matched to a gene: 8. CDR1 is LNHDA and CDR2 is SQIVND in the germline V gene (reference sequence). The CDR3 region has the DNA TGTGCCAGTAGTATAGTTGGTCTGGGACAGGGTTCCTACGAGCAGTACTTC. This encodes CASSIVGLGQGSYEQYF.

The chain uses TRBV6-5 and TRBJ1-1; TRBD1 aligns across 8 bases. Trimming at V came to 0 bases and at J to 6 bases, leaving 6 bases not matched to a gene. Germline V gene lookup returns CDR1 MNHEY and CDR2 SVGAGI. This CDR3 has 15 amino acids. In DNA form, the CDR3 reads TGTGCCAGCAGTTACTCGACAGGGGTGGGATCTGAAGCTTTCTTT. Amino acid sequence: CASSYSTGVGSEAFF.

The V call is TRBV6-5, the J call TRBJ2-1; D call uncertain. Germline V gives CDR1 MNHEY, CDR2 SVGAGI. Trimming took off 6 bases at V and 0 bases at J, with 9 bases between the two ends. The CDR3 loop spans 14 amino acids. The CDR3 spells CASREPNSYNEQFF. CDR3 DNA: TGTGCCAGCAGGGAGCCTAACTCCTACAATGAGCAGTTCTTC.

The J gene is TRBJ2-1, the V gene TRBV11-2; D may be TRBD2 (5 bases). From germline, CDR1 is SGHAT and CDR2 FQNNGV. The CDR3 has 13 residues. V gave up 5 bases and J gave up 7 bases, with 12 bases separating them. The CDR3 bases are TGTGCCAGCAGCCCAGCGGCTTCAAATGAGCAGTTCTTC. Its translation: CASSPAASNEQFF.

The V and J genes are TRBV5-1 and TRBJ2-1; 10 nucleotides match TRBD2. J gave up 8 bases and V 4 bases, and 9 bases lay outside the gene matches. The germline gives CDR1 SGHRS, CDR2 YFSETQ. This CDR3 has 15 residues. The CDR3 loop is CASSILAGFRDEQFF. CDR3 nucleotides: TGCGCCAGCAGCATACTAGCGGGGTTTAGGGATGAGCAGTTCTTC.

The chain couples TRBV10-2 to TRBJ1-2; 8 nucleotides agree with TRBD1. The CDR3 has 15 amino acids. The V segment lost 7 bases and the J segment 0 bases; nucleotides outside the gene matches: 7. Looked up from germline, CDR1 is WSHSY and CDR2 is SAAADI. The CDR3 DNA reads as TGCGCCAGCATGGGACAGGCCCAAGCTAACTATGGCTACACCTTC. Protein product: CASMGQAQANYGYTF.

This clone has just a few counts. At the DNA level, this CDR3 is encoded by other sequences in the same sample as well. The rearrangement joins TRBV28 to TRBJ2-5; a possible D gene is TRBD1 (6 bases). V dropped 4 bases and J dropped 2 bases, with 8 bases sitting between them. Germline CDR1 reads MDHEN; CDR2 reads SYDVKM. The CDR3 is 13 amino acids. The CDR3 nucleotides read TGTGCCAGCAGTTCAGGACAGCAAGAGACCCAGTACTTC. Translating gives CASSSGQQETQYF.

This chain connects TRBV5-6 to TRBJ2-2, with no clear D. V was cut by 0 bases and J by 0 bases, with 9 bases left in between. This CDR3 comprises 16 residues. Germline V lookup: CDR1 SGHDT, CDR2 YYEEEE. CDR3 nucleotide sequence: TGTGCCAGCAGCTTGGCTGTGACTTCGAACACCGGGGAGCTGTTTTTT. It specifies CASSLAVTSNTGELFF.

This chain connects TRBV2 to TRBJ2-7, with D maybe TRBD1 (6 bases). This CDR3 is built from 15 residues. The V end lost 6 bases, the J end lost 0 bases, and 15 bases lay between the germline ends. In germline, CDR1 is SNHLY, CDR2 FYNNEI. CDR3 sequence: CASRPPGHSSYEQYF. DNA for the CDR3: TGTGCCAGCAGACCCCCGGGACACTCCTCCTACGAGCAGTACTTC.

This clone was observed a single time. The chain employs TRBV11-3 and TRBJ2-1; the D gene is possibly TRBD2 (6 bases). The CDR3 extends over 15 amino acids. CDR1 SGHNT and CDR2 YENEEA come from the germline V gene. V lost 5 bases and J 0 bases, leaving 11 bases between the germline ends. CDR3 sequence reads: CASSGGWRSYNEQFF. The CDR3 nucleotides are TGTGCCAGCAGCGGGGGGTGGCGCTCCTACAATGAGCAGTTCTTC.

The genes are TRBV2 and TRBJ1-3; D unresolved. The germline V and J ends were trimmed by 10 bases and 0 bases, with 10 bases remaining between them. This CDR3 is built from 13 residues. Germline V lookup: CDR1 SNHLY, CDR2 FYNNEI. The CDR3 region is CATTRDSGNTIYF. CDR3 bases: TGTGCCACCACGCGGGACTCTGGAAACACCATATATTTT.

The chain has TRBV7-9 and TRBJ1-2; possibly TRBD1 for D (5 bases). Trimming left V 11 bases short and J 3 bases short, with 13 bases between. The CDR3 length is 12 residues. The germline gives CDR1 SEHNR, CDR2 FQNEAQ (reference sequence). The CDR3 here is CAFSGVDYGYTF. The DNA for the CDR3 is TGTGCCTTCTCGGGGGTCGACTATGGCTACACCTTC.

This rearrangement joins TRBV18 to TRBJ1-1, with 10 nucleotides matching TRBD1. The CDR3 has 14 residues. V lost 4 bases, J lost 6 bases, and 5 bases stayed unmatched. The germline V gene encodes CDR1 KGHSH and CDR2 LQKENI. CDR3 sequence reads: CASSQTGTGAEAFF. The CDR3 nucleotides read TGTGCCAGCTCACAAACTGGGACAGGGGCTGAAGCTTTCTTT.